Presented here are 5 T cell receptor beta chains from one specimen sequenced in a study of blood T cell repertoires in COVID-19 (TCRdb year 2020). The library was built by means of the immunoSEQ multiplex PCR assay. In its TCRdb copy, this immuneACCESS table keeps in-frame sequences only and misses some clones. Where compared with another copy, unresolved V genes explain less than half of these, and the others have no known cause. This sample gives some 210,000 clones in total; about four fifths of them show up just once. In total, the top ten clones hold about 8.9% of the sample. The sequencing input was PBMCs or T cells enriched from blood (not recorded which). The receptors stem from a woman in her fifties or sixties with acute COVID-19.

This clone was observed a single time. This chain links TRBV7-8 with TRBJ1-4, with 8 bases matching TRBD1. The CDR3 has 15 amino acids. Germline trimming cut 6 bases from V and 0 bases from J; bases unmatched to any gene: 3. Germline lookup yields CDR1 SGHVS and CDR2 FQNEAQ. The CDR3 bases are TGTGCCAGCAGTAGACAGGGGCCAACTAATGAAAAACTGTTTTTT. Translation: CASSRQGPTNEKLFF. Complete variable domain (other parts from reference TRBV7-8 and TRBJ1-4): GAGVSQSPRYKVAKRGQDVALRCDPISGHVSLFWYQQALGQGPEFLTYFQNEAQLDKSGLPSDRFFAERPEGSVSTLKIQRTQQEDSAVYLCASSRQGPTNEKLFFGSGTQLSVL.

The rearrangement uses TRBV7-8 and TRBJ2-7; TRBD1 is a possible D gene (5 bases). The V end was cut by 1 base, the J end by 3 bases, with 13 bases between. Germline values: CDR1 SGHVS, CDR2 FQNEAQ. The CDR3 spans 15 residues. The CDR3 protein is CASSLGVAGYYEQYF. The CDR3 DNA reads as TGTGCCAGCAGCTTAGGCGTTGCAGGGTACTACGAGCAGTACTTC.

This rearrangement joins TRBV12-3 or TRBV12-4 to TRBJ1-1; D is uncertain. Trimming took 6 bases from V and 4 from J, leaving 9 bases between them. The CDR3 extends over 12 amino acids. CDR3 sequence reads: CASRGVFTEAFF. In nucleotides, the CDR3 is TGTGCCAGCAGGGGAGTATTCACTGAAGCTTTCTTT.

V gene TRBV9 combines with J gene TRBJ2-3, with D possibly TRBD1 on 6 matching bases. This CDR3 has 16 amino acids. V lost 2 bases to trimming and J lost 2 bases, with 15 bases between them. Germline V lookup: CDR1 SGDLS, CDR2 YYNGEE. CDR3 loop: CASSVGTLGVTDTQYF. CDR3 coding DNA: TGTGCCAGCAGCGTCGGGACATTGGGGGTCACAGATACGCAGTATTTT. Drawing the rest from reference TRBV9 and TRBJ2-3, the complete variable domain is DSGVTQTPKHLITATGQRVTLRCSPRSGDLSVYWYQQSLDQGLQFLIQYYNGEERAKGNILERFSAQQFPDLHSELNLSSLELGDSALYFCASSVGTLGVTDTQYFGPGTRLTVL.

The J gene is TRBJ1-1, the V gene TRBV19; D gene unclear. The CDR3 consists of 16 residues. Per germline, CDR1 LNHDA and CDR2 SQIVND (reference sequence). Between the trimmed V and J ends, which lost 6 bases and 0 bases, there was a span of 17 bases. The chain's CDR3 is CASRSPAQPMNTEAFF. CDR3 nucleotide sequence: TGTGCCAGTAGGTCCCCGGCACAGCCCATGAACACTGAAGCTTTCTTT.